This entry concerns a single T cell receptor beta chain. There are many counts of this clonotype. The specificity of this receptor is unknown. No base quality values were provided; no much bigger clone lies one nucleotide off. This entry belongs to a study of early T cells in non-severe SARS-CoV-2 infection (dated by TCRdb to about 2021). Study-level background: Because TCR sequencing relied on bulk RNA taken from unsorted whole blood, pairing of alpha and beta chains was not possible.

CDR1 is given as DFQATT and CDR2 as SNEGSKA, both from the germline V gene (reference sequence). The CDR3, cysteine through phenylalanine, is 14 amino acids long. The sequence is cut down to CDR3 DNA, 42 bases in frame from base 1. Deletion took 5 bases off V and 7 bases off J, with a span of 21 bases between the germline ends. Broad study findings and their caveats: Matching against VDJdb was skewed toward anti-spike CD8 responses, likely underestimated virus-specific expansions, and missed private and CD4 specificities.

To prepare the library, 5' RACE was applied. The instrument given in TCRdb is NextSeq 500. To correct for sequencing error and PCR bias, the TCR library protocol tagged individual cDNA molecules with unique molecular identifiers. Both TCR alpha and beta chains were sequenced, and tight co-correlation was observed between alpha and beta sequence abundances in each sample. For the original study's pipeline: V gene, J gene and CDR3 annotation of TCR sequences was performed with Decombinator V4. TCRs were defined as expanded if a significant change between any two time points was detected under a Poisson model with p below 0.0001. TCR abundances were normalised to the total number of TCRs sequenced per sample and expressed as counts per million. MAIT TCRs were defined by TRAV1-2 paired with TRAJ12, TRAJ20 or TRAJ33, and iNKT TCRs by TRAV10 paired with TRAJ18. A search of VDJdb, accessed on 1 November 2021, was run for TCRs annotated to CMV, EBV and SARS-CoV-2, with TCRs annotated for multiple antigens excluded. TCRdb cleaned the public reads at Q25 with fastp, built clones with MiXCR and kept in-frame beta chains. Each record represents a unique CDR3 protein, reported with the most common genes and DNA among its rows. The V and J calls were not made by the authors but by TCRdb's processing. The sample profile shows about 110,000 distinct CDR3 sequences; roughly 12% of them were found once. Around 3% of the sample lies in the top ten.

This was a case-control study nested in a cohort of healthcare workers in London, UK, who had nasopharyngeal swab PCR tests and blood samples taken every week. Healthcare workers were enrolled in the week of the UK lockdown, from 23 to 31 March 2020, and were followed every week for up to about 16 weeks. Material: whole blood. The sequence was collected from an adult who was a healthcare worker with PCR-confirmed SARS-CoV-2 infection or an uninfected control (not recorded which). The chain couples TRBV20-1 to TRBJ2-7; TRBD2 is perhaps the D gene, given 5 matching bases. The CDR3 region reads CSAPPLGPSGEQYF. The DNA sequence is given as TGCAGTGCTCCCCCTCTGGGTCCCTCGGGAGAGCAGTACTTC.